The TCR beta chain described here comes from a study of molecular identifiers for immune sequencing clone quantification. TCRdb used MiXCR to reprocess the PCR reads, holding one entry per CDR3 protein. The sample lists approximately 630,000 distinct CDR3 sequences; roughly 25% were seen once. Germline V gene lookup returns CDR1 SGHAT and CDR2 FQNNGV. The CDR3 extends over 12 amino acids. V was trimmed by 8 bases and J by 2 bases, leaving 7 bases between them. Points on this clonotype: This may be a read error: a much more frequent sequence differs by one nucleotide. Because it lacks the conserved phenylalanine or tryptophan at the end, this CDR3 is likely a read error.

The source material was naive CD8+ T cells from blood, with Jurkat cell RNA spiked in. The subset denotes: FACS-sorted CD8+CD4-CCR7+CD45RA+ naive T cells. The chain couples TRBV11-2 to TRBJ2-1, with D tentatively TRBD1 (5 bases). The source of this sequence is a human donor in good health. Some libraries in this study had Jurkat cell RNA spiked in. The CDR3 DNA follows: TGTGCCAGCTCGGACACCTACAATGAGCAGTTCCTC. Translating gives CASSDTYNEQFL.